This T cell receptor (beta chain) was documented in a study of blood T cell repertoires in COVID-19. Study in general: The cDNA or gDNA used as material had been derived from T cells, B-cell-depleted T cells, or PBMCs.

The CDR3 is made up of 14 amino acids. V was clipped by 7 bases and J by 4 bases, with 16 bases between them. Looked up from germline, CDR1 is SQVTM and CDR2 is ANQGSEA. Assay used: immunoSEQ multiplex PCR; TCRdb lists only in-frame clones, some missing. Seen here are around 170,000 clones, roughly four fifths observed once, and the top ten hold more than 10%. The chain couples TRBV29-1 to TRBJ2-2; TRBD1 might be the D (6 bases). This sequence was found in a man aged 50-60 years who had recovered from COVID-19. Specimen: PBMCs or T cells enriched from blood (not recorded which). The chain's CDR3 is CSARATGSTGELFF. The DNA of the CDR3 is TGCAGCGCCCGAGCAACAGGGTCCACCGGGGAGCTGTTTTTT.